Shown below are 20 T cell receptor beta chains from a single sample sequenced in a study of CD4 T cells in relation to SARS-CoV-2 and coronaviruses. Repertoires were generated with immunoSEQ multiplex PCR, while TCRdb's copy carries only in-frame clones and drops some. The table records tens of thousands of clones, 60% to 85% of them present only once. For these TCRs, the target antigens are not known. The source material was memory CD4+ T cells from PBMCs, cultured in vitro. These receptors were collected from an adult with COVID-19.

The chain has TRBV9 and TRBJ2-7; D possibly corresponds to TRBD2 (6 bases). Looked up from germline, CDR1 is SGDLS and CDR2 is YYNGEE. There are 15 residues in the CDR3. The V end was cut by 4 bases, the J end by 6 bases, with 20 bases between. CDR3 sequence (DNA): TGTGCCAGCAGCCCCTTACTGACTAGAACCAGCGAGCAGTACTTC. Translating it yields CASSPLLTRTSEQYF.

Only a few counts were recorded for this clone. The chain employs TRBV24-1 and TRBJ2-1; maybe TRBD1 (5 bases). The CDR3 is 15 amino acids. Germline V gene lookup returns CDR1 KGHDR and CDR2 SFDVKD. V was pared by 5 bases and J by 0 bases, with 10 bases between. CDR3 in DNA: TGTGCCACCAGTGGGGGCGCCAGCTCCTACAATGAGCAGTTCTTC. Translated, it gives CATSGGASSYNEQFF.

The chain couples TRBV7-3 to TRBJ1-6, with D possibly matching TRBD1 (5 bases). The CDR3 has 15 residues. With 1 base removed from V and 4 bases from J, the gap between germline ends came to 8 bases. Germline values: CDR1 SGHTA, CDR2 FQGTGA. The CDR3 region has the DNA TGTGCCAGCAGCTTAAGCGGGGGATATAATTCACCCCTCCACTTT. This sequence encodes CASSLSGGYNSPLHF.

The chain uses TRBV2 and TRBJ2-5; 10 positions match TRBD1. V trimming: 5 bases; J trimming: 1 base; junction bases outside the gene matches: 4. The CDR3 spans 15 residues. Germline-derived CDR1 and CDR2 are SNHLY and FYNNEI. In nucleotides, the CDR3 is TGTGCCAGCAGTTGGGACAGGGGCCCCCAAGAGACCCAGTACTTC. This translates into CASSWDRGPQETQYF.

This chain joins TRBV9 and TRBJ2-1; 13 bases align to TRBD2. This CDR3 has 17 amino acids. V gave up 4 bases and J gave up 3 bases; unmatched junction bases: 7. The germline V gene encodes CDR1 SGDLS and CDR2 YYNGEE. DNA for the CDR3: TGTGCCAGCAGCCCCGGGACTAGCGGGGTCCTCTACAATGAGCAGTTCTTC. It specifies CASSPGTSGVLYNEQFF.

The CDR3 region has the DNA TGTGCCAGCAGCTTATACTCCCTTGGGGGCACAGATACGCAGTATTTT. Protein: CASSLYSLGGTDTQYF. V is TRBV7-2 and J is TRBJ2-3; D unresolved. The CDR3 loop spans 16 amino acids. V lost 2 bases and J lost 1, with 13 bases in between. Germline CDR1 SGHTA, CDR2 FQGNSA.

This chain connects TRBV18 to TRBJ1-5; possibly TRBD1 for D (5 bases). The ends were cut back, 4 bases at V and 0 bases at J, with 10 bases in the middle. The length of the CDR3 is 15 residues. Germline V gene sequence: CDR1 KGHSH, CDR2 LQKENI. Written as DNA, the CDR3 is TGTGCCAGCTCACGGGGCGGCGGTAGCAATCAGCCCCAGCATTTT. It translates to CASSRGGGSNQPQHF.

V is TRBV28 and J is TRBJ2-3, with TRBD2 identical over 8 bases. Trimming cost V 4 bases and J 2 bases; bases outside gene matches: 11. The germline gives CDR1 MDHEN, CDR2 SYDVKM. The CDR3 length is 17 residues. The CDR3 region is CASSSNYKLADTDTQYF. CDR3 nucleotides: TGTGCCAGCAGTTCTAACTATAAACTAGCGGACACAGATACGCAGTATTTT.

This chain uses TRBV9 with TRBJ2-2; the D is unclear. Germline assignment: CDR1 SGDLS and CDR2 YYNGEE. The CDR3 sequence is 14 residues long. V lost 5 bases and J lost 4, with 12 bases in between. CDR3 region: CASREKSGTGELFF. As DNA, the CDR3 is TGTGCCAGCAGGGAGAAAAGTGGCACCGGGGAGCTGTTTTTT. Based on the CDR3 plus reference TRBV9 and TRBJ2-2, the full variable domain is DSGVTQTPKHLITATGQRVTLRCSPRSGDLSVYWYQQSLDQGLQFLIQYYNGEERAKGNILERFSAQQFPDLHSELNLSSLELGDSALYFCASREKSGTGELFFGEGSRLTVL.

The chain joins TRBV30 to TRBJ1-2; D possibly corresponds to TRBD1 (5 bases). The CDR3 is made up of 16 amino acids. Trimming shortened V by 1 base and J by 3 bases, and 18 bases separated the two germline ends. CDR1 is GTSNPN, CDR2 SVGIG, per germline (reference sequence). CDR3 protein: CAWSGSGGGLDYGYTF. The CDR3 DNA reads as TGTGCCTGGAGTGGCTCTGGGGGGGGGTTGGACTATGGCTACACCTTC.

This chain links TRBV29-1 with TRBJ1-4; 9 bases agree with TRBD1. CDR1 and CDR2 from the germline V gene are SQVTM and ANQGSEA. The CDR3 spans 11 residues. CDR3 amino acids: CRGTGNEKLFF. The CDR3, as DNA: TGCAGGGGGACAGGGAATGAAAAACTGTTTTTT.

The chain combines TRBV24-1 with TRBJ2-7, with D perhaps matching TRBD2 (6 bases). The V and J ends lost 4 bases and 5 bases respectively, with 17 bases between them. Germline CDR1 KGHDR, CDR2 SFDVKD. The CDR3 contains 15 residues. The CDR3 DNA reads TGTGCCACCAGTGAGGGGGGACTGAACCACCACGAGCAGTACTTC. Its translation is CATSEGGLNHHEQYF.

The J gene is TRBJ2-1, the V gene TRBV19; TRBD2 matches 8 bases. The CDR3 is 13 amino acids. CDR1 LNHDA and CDR2 SQIVND come from the germline V gene (reference sequence). V dropped 3 bases and J dropped 8; count of bases not matched to a gene: 3. This CDR3 reads CASSIGTRDEQFF. The CDR3 DNA reads TGTGCCAGTAGTATTGGGACTAGGGATGAGCAGTTCTTC.

The V gene is TRBV5-1, the J gene TRBJ2-2; D call uncertain. Trimming removed 2 bases from V and 3 bases from J, with 2 bases in between. The CDR3 loop spans 12 amino acids. Germline V gene data show CDR1 as SGHRS and CDR2 as YFSETQ. This chain's CDR3 is CASSFDTGELFF. The CDR3 region has the DNA TGCGCCAGCAGCTTTGACACCGGGGAGCTGTTTTTT.

The table lists this clone with a few counts. The gene calls are TRBV27 and TRBJ2-7, with D possibly being TRBD2 (6 bases). CDR3 length equals 14 residues. Looked up from germline, CDR1 is MNHEY and CDR2 is SMNVEV (reference sequence). V was cut by 3 bases and J by 2 bases, with 11 bases left in between. Here the CDR3 DNA reads TGTGCCAGCAGTTTCGCGTGGGGGGCCTACGAGCAGTACTTC. It is translated as CASSFAWGAYEQYF.

The rearrangement joins TRBV7-6 to TRBJ2-5, with D possibly TRBD2 on 6 matching bases. Looked up from germline, CDR1 is SGHVS and CDR2 is FNYEAQ. The CDR3 length is 16 residues. The CDR3 coding sequence is TGTGCAAGCCGGGCCTCGGGGAGGAAAAACCAAGAGACCCAGTACTTC. This sequence encodes CASRASGRKNQETQYF. The full variable domain, its missing parts supplied by reference TRBV7-6 and TRBJ2-5, is GAGVSQSPRYKVTKRGQDVALRCDPISGHVSLYWYRQALGQGPEFLTYFNYEAQQDKSGLPNDRFSAERPEGSISTLTIQRTEQRDSAMYRCASRASGRKNQETQYFGPGTRLLVL.

The CDR3 nucleotides are TGTGCCAGCAGCAGATGGACTAGCGGCAACTACGAGCAGTACTTC. This encodes CASSRWTSGNYEQYF. The chain links TRBV21-1 to TRBJ2-7; the table calls TRBD2, which could not be checked here. TRBV21-1 is flagged as a pseudogene. There are 15 residues in the CDR3.

V usage is TRBV28 and J usage is TRBJ2-7, with 9 bases matching TRBD2. Germline CDR1 is MDHEN and CDR2 is SYDVKM. Trimming cost V 8 bases and J 3 bases; bases outside gene matches: 5. The CDR3 contains 13 residues. CDR3 nucleotides: TGTGCCAGCCGGGGTAGCGGGAGCTACGAGCAGTACTTC. Translation gives CASRGSGSYEQYF.

Here the CDR3 DNA reads TGTGCCAGCAGCGACAGGGGGCAGTACGAGCAGTACTTC. Encoded protein: CASSDRGQYEQYF. The rearrangement joins TRBV19 to TRBJ2-7; 10 nucleotides agree with TRBD1. This CDR3 is 13 amino acids long. The germline gives CDR1 LNHDA, CDR2 SQIVND (reference sequence). V gave up 9 bases and J gave up 4 bases; unmatched junction bases: 6.

The rearrangement links TRBV5-1 to TRBJ2-7; 7 bases match TRBD1. V gave up 0 bases and J gave up 5 bases; unmatched junction bases: 8. The CDR3 has 15 amino acids. Germline CDR1 and CDR2: SGHRS and YFSETQ. The CDR3 region has the DNA TGCGCCAGCAGCTTGGCCCAGACAGGGTTTAACGAGCAGTACTTC. Its translation is CASSLAQTGFNEQYF.